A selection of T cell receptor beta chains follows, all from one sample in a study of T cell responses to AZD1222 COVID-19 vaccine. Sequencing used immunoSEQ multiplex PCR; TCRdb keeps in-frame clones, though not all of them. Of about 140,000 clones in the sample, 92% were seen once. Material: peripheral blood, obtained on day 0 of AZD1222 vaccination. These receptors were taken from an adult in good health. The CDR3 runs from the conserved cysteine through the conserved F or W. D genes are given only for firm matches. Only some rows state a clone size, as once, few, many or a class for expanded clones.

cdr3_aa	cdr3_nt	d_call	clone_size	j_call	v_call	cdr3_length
CAISEELASSREQFF	TGTGCCATCAGTGAGGAATTAGCTTCGAGTCGTGAGCAGTTCTTC	-	-	TRBJ2-1	TRBV10-3	15
CASSPWTGDFNTEAFF	TGCGCCAGCAGCCCCTGGACAGGGGATTTCAACACTGAAGCTTTCTTT	TRBD1	-	TRBJ1-1	TRBV5-1	16
CASSPSMGWSYNEQFF	TGTGCCAGCAGCCCCAGTATGGGGTGGTCCTACAATGAGCAGTTCTTC	-	-	TRBJ2-1	TRBV28	16
CASTGDRGLGGYTF	TGTGCCAGCACAGGGGACAGGGGGCTCGGTGGCTACACCTTC	TRBD1	-	TRBJ1-2	TRBV6-6	14
CASSIPNTEAFF	TGTGCCAGCAGTATCCCGAACACTGAAGCTTTCTTT	-	-	TRBJ1-1	TRBV6-2/TRBV6-3	12
CASSDSRGGAYNEQFF	TGTGCCAGCAGTGACTCGCGCGGGGGGGCCTACAATGAGCAGTTCTTC	TRBD2	-	TRBJ2-1	TRBV6-4	16
CASSLAPAYGYTF	TGCGCCAGCAGCTTGGCCCCAGCTTATGGCTACACCTTC	-	-	TRBJ1-2	TRBV5-1	13
CASSQGLGRTYEQYF	TGTGCCAGCAGCCAAGGTCTCGGCAGGACCTACGAGCAGTACTTC	-	-	TRBJ2-7	TRBV4-2	15
CASSGMWGVDLSSGYEQYF	TGTGCCAGCAGCGGTATGTGGGGCGTGGACTTATCCTCCGGATACGAGCAGTACTTC	-	-	TRBJ2-7	TRBV5-6	19
CASSLEAVRGVDEQFF	TGTGCCAGCAGCTTAGAGGCGGTCAGGGGGGTAGATGAGCAGTTCTTC	-	-	TRBJ2-1	TRBV11-2	16
CASSLASGRGTDTQYF	TGTGCCAGCAGCTTAGCTAGCGGGAGAGGCACAGATACGCAGTATTTT	TRBD2	once	TRBJ2-3	TRBV7-2	16
CSVVGVKGNYGYTF	TGCAGCGTTGTAGGGGTAAAGGGTAACTATGGCTACACCTTC	-	-	TRBJ1-2	TRBV29-1	14
CASSSVLAGEQYF	TGTGCCAGCAGCTCAGTACTAGCGGGCGAGCAGTACTTC	TRBD2	-	TRBJ2-7	TRBV7-3	13
CASRDRGPMNTEAFF	TGTGCCAGCAGAGACAGGGGGCCCATGAACACTGAAGCTTTCTTT	TRBD1	-	TRBJ1-1	TRBV28	15
CASSPQGGREADTQYF	TGTGCCAGCAGCCCCCAGGGGGGGAGGGAGGCAGATACGCAGTATTTT	-	-	TRBJ2-3	TRBV9	16
CASSLSQGFPGNTIYF	TGTGCCAGCAGCTTAAGTCAGGGATTCCCTGGAAACACCATATATTTT	-	-	TRBJ1-3	TRBV7-9	16
CAISDMGRPQHF	TGTGCCATCAGTGATATGGGAAGGCCCCAGCATTTT	-	-	TRBJ1-5	TRBV10-3	12